This TCR beta chain was captured by sequencing in a study of early T cells in non-severe SARS-CoV-2 infection. The wider study: Sequencing was performed on bulk RNA from unsorted whole blood, leaving chains unpaired.

This CDR3 has 13 amino acids. V shed 5 bases and J shed 6 bases, with 14 bases lying between them. Germline V gene lookup returns CDR1 SGHDN and CDR2 FVKESK. Each cDNA molecule carried a unique molecular identifier. MiXCR, run by TCRdb on the 5' RACE reads, gives a single entry per CDR3 protein. The sample shows 80,000 or so distinct CDR3 sequences, over 13% of them seen only once. With regard to this clonotype: Its antigen remains unknown.

The study's findings and limits: Private and CD4 specificities were missed by VDJdb matching, skewed to anti-spike CD8.

Sequencing used whole blood. The clonotype was recovered from an adult who was a healthcare worker with PCR-confirmed SARS-CoV-2 infection or an uninfected control (not recorded which). V is TRBV14 and J is TRBJ2-7, with D unresolved. This CDR3 is CASSYAQAREQYF. The CDR3 nucleotides read TGTGCCAGCAGCTACGCGCAGGCCCGCGAGCAGTACTTC.